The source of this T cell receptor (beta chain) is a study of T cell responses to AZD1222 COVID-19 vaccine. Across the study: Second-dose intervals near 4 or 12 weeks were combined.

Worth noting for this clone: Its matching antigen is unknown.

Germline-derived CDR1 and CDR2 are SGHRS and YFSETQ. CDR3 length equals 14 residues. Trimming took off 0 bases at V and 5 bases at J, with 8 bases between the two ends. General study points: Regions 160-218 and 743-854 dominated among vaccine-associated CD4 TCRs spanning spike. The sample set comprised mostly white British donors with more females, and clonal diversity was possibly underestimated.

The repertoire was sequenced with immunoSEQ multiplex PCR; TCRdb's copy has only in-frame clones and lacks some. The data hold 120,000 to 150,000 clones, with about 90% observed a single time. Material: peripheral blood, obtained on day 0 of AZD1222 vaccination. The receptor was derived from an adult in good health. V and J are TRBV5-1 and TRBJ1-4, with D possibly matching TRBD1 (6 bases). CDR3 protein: CASSLGQENEKLFF. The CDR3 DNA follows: TGCGCCAGCAGCTTGGGACAGGAGAATGAAAAACTGTTTTTT.